This entry describes one T cell receptor (beta chain). Trimming cost V 1 base and J 7 bases, with 12 bases left between them. The length of the CDR3 is 15 residues. In germline, CDR1 is SGDLS, CDR2 YYNGEE. These data originate in a study of T cells in narcolepsy. Profiled with immunoSEQ multiplex PCR; TCRdb holds only in-frame clones, not every one. The table records about 30,000 clones, over 75% of them present only once. This receptor was identified in a human donor with narcolepsy. The J gene is TRBJ1-6, the V gene TRBV9; D is undetermined. The sequenced sample was CD45RA- memory CD4+ T cells from PBMCs. The CDR3 spells CASSVSKGFNSPLHF. The CDR3, as DNA: TGTGCCAGCAGCGTAAGTAAGGGATTCAATTCACCCCTCCACTTT.